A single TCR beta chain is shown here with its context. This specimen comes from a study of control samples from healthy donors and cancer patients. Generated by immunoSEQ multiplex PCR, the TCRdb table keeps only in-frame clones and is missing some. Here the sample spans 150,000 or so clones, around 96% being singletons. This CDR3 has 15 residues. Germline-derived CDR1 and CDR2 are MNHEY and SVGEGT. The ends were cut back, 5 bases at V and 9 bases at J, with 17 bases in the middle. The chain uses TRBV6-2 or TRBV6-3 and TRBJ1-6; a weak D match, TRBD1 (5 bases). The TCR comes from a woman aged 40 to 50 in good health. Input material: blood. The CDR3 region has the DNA TGTGCCAGCAGTACCCCGGGACGGGGTAGTTCACCCCTCCACTTT. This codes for CASSTPGRGSSPLHF.